This T cell receptor beta chain was captured by sequencing in a study of long-term antiretroviral therapy in people with HIV. Post-ART PBMC samples numbered at least two per donor, and pre-ART ones at least one. The libraries were made with immunoSEQ v3.0 at survey level. Sequencing used immunoSEQ multiplex PCR; TCRdb keeps in-frame clones, though not all of them. This sample carries 20,000 to 25,000 clones, roughly 80% of them seen once, and the ten largest clones take more than 3%. The source material was unsorted PBMCs, sampled approximately 4 years after starting antiretroviral therapy. The TCR sequence derives from a man between 18 and 29 years old with HIV.

The CDR3: CASSGQGNNEQFF. Written as DNA, the CDR3 is TGTGCCAGCTCGGGACAGGGGAACAATGAGCAGTTCTTC. The chain carries TRBV28 and TRBJ2-1, with 10 positions matching TRBD1. The ends lost 8 bases at V and 5 bases at J; junction bases unmatched: 3. The length of the CDR3 is 13 residues. Germline CDR1 reads MDHEN; CDR2 reads SYDVKM. Based on the CDR3 plus reference TRBV28 and TRBJ2-1, the full variable domain is DVKVTQSSRYLVKRTGEKVFLECVQDMDHENMFWYRQDPGLGLRLIYFSYDVKMKEKGDIPEGYSVSREKKERFSLILESASTNQTSMYLCASSGQGNNEQFFGPGTRLTVL.